The clone carrying this TCR beta chain was found many times. The antigen remains unidentified. The data were obtained in a study of post-analysis software for immune sequencing data. Overall study context: Clinical courses comprised relapsing-remitting, secondary progressive and progressive-relapsing multiple sclerosis.

Tagging with unique molecular identifiers was a feature of the TCR beta cDNA libraries. Around 500,000 cDNA molecules were obtained per 1 to 10 million input T cells. TCRdb reprocessed the PCR reads via MiXCR and lists one record per CDR3 protein. The sample holds some 690,000 distinct CDR3 sequences, about 32% seen once. Study results and limitations: Five TRBV segments, TRBV5-6, TRBV5-1 and TRBV20-1 among them, were found more frequent in patients than controls. Batch-matched samples strongly co-clustered by F measure.

Germline V gene data show CDR1 as SGHRS and CDR2 as YFSETQ. This CDR3 is 14 amino acids long. Between the trimmed V and J ends, which lost 3 bases and 1 base, there was a span of 11 bases. The sample comprised blood. The source of this sequence is a girl aged 5 to 17 with multiple sclerosis. This rearrangement joins TRBV5-1 to TRBJ2-7; D ambiguous. In DNA form, the CDR3 reads TGCGCCAGCAGCTCGGGTTCAGGATCCTACGAGCAGTACTTC. Translation: CASSSGSGSYEQYF.